These 28 T cell receptor beta chains were sequenced from one sample in a study of vaccination effects on CD4 cells after COVID-19. Their recognized antigens are unknown. Prior to sequencing, the ViraFEST assay stimulated PBMC with viral peptide pools, which expanded the antigen-specific CD4+ T cells. The authors isolated CD4+ T cells after roughly 10 days of culture. None of the vaccinated had previously contracted SARS-CoV-2, and their nucleocapsid antibodies tested negative. TCRdb's copy holds only in-frame clones and misses some; the assay was immunoSEQ multiplex PCR. Of 65,000 or so clones listed, approximately 79% are singletons. Sample: CD4+ T cells from PBMCs cultured with HCoV-NL63 spike peptides, taken before COVID-19 vaccination. These receptors were collected from a human donor who received a COVID-19 vaccine.

The chain uses TRBV5-6 and TRBJ2-3; D uncertain. CDR1 and CDR2 (germline): SGHDT, YYEEEE. This CDR3 has 14 amino acids. V was cut by 4 bases and J by 5 bases, with 14 bases left in between. The DNA for the CDR3 is TGTGCCAGCAGCCCCGGTAGGCTGCGAGATACGCAGTATTTT. It specifies CASSPGRLRDTQYF.

The J gene is TRBJ1-4, the V gene TRBV3-1 (or the pseudogene TRBV3-2), with D perhaps TRBD1 (6 bases). Trimming left V 3 bases short and J 7 bases short, with 18 bases between. This CDR3 has 16 residues. CDR1 is LGHDT, CDR2 YNNKEL, per germline (reference sequence). The CDR3 reads CASSQETGKASEKLFF. The CDR3 DNA reads as TGTGCCAGCAGCCAGGAAACAGGGAAGGCATCTGAAAAACTGTTTTTT.

The chain uses TRBV12-5 and TRBJ2-3; D may be TRBD2 (6 bases). Germline V gene lookup returns CDR1 LGHNT and CDR2 FRNRAP. V lost 4 bases to trimming and J lost 1 base, with 9 bases between them. This CDR3 spans 14 amino acids. The CDR3 nucleotides are TGTGCTAGTGGTTGGGGGGTAGGCACAGATACGCAGTATTTT. Translating gives CASGWGVGTDTQYF. Drawing the rest from reference TRBV12-5 and TRBJ2-3, the complete variable domain is DARVTQTPRHKVTEMGQEVTMRCQPILGHNTVFWYRQTMMQGLELLAYFRNRAPLDDSGMPKDRFSAEMPDATLATLKIQPSEPRDSAVYFCASGWGVGTDTQYFGPGTRLTVL.

This chain joins TRBV4-1 and TRBJ2-5, with 12 positions matching TRBD2. CDR1 is MGHRA and CDR2 is YSYEKL in the germline V gene. J gave up 0 bases and V 0 bases, and 8 bases lay outside the gene matches. The CDR3 contains 19 residues. The CDR3 region has the DNA TGCGCCAGCAGCCAAGACCCCATTACTAGCGGGGGGTACCAAGAGACCCAGTACTTC. Its translation: CASSQDPITSGGYQETQYF.

This rearrangement joins TRBV2 to TRBJ2-7; perhaps D is TRBD1 or TRBD2 (5 bases each). V lost 6 bases, J lost 2 bases, and 14 bases lay in between. This CDR3 is 14 amino acids long. Germline CDR1 SNHLY, CDR2 FYNNEI. The CDR3 region is CASSPGTGTYEQYV. CDR3 DNA: TGTGCCAGCAGCCCTGGGACGGGGACCTACGAGCAGTACGTC.

As for this clone: Different DNA sequences within this sample yield the same CDR3. CDR3 residues: CASSLGGVGDTQYF. As DNA, the CDR3 is TGCGCCAGCAGCTTGGGGGGAGTTGGAGATACGCAGTATTTT. The chain links TRBV5-1 to TRBJ2-3; a weak D match, TRBD2 (5 bases). From germline, CDR1 is SGHRS and CDR2 YFSETQ. The V end was cut by 0 bases, the J end by 5 bases, with 10 bases between. This CDR3 contains 14 residues. Full variable domain (rest looked up from reference TRBV5-1 and TRBJ2-3): KAGVTQTPRYLIKTRGQQVTLSCSPISGHRSVSWYQQTPGQGLQFLFEYFSETQRNKGNFPGRFSGRQFSNSRSEMNVSTLELGDSALYLCASSLGGVGDTQYFGPGTRLTVL.

V is TRBV19 and J is TRBJ2-2; D is unresolved. CDR1 is LNHDA, CDR2 SQIVND, per germline (reference sequence). The CDR3 is made up of 14 amino acids. Trimming pared 5 bases from V and 4 bases from J, leaving 11 bases between. CDR3 DNA: TGTGCCAGTAGTCAACCTACTGCCACCGGGGAGCTGTTTTTT. As protein: CASSQPTATGELFF.

This clone was recorded only once. The chain has TRBV10-3 and TRBJ2-5, with 9 bases identical to TRBD2. The germline gives CDR1 ENHRY, CDR2 SYGVKD. This CDR3 comprises 14 residues. With V trimmed by 4 bases and J by 6 bases, 6 bases remained unmatched. The DNA for the CDR3 is TGTGCCATCAGTGGCGAGACTAGCGGACAGACCCAGTACTTC. Amino acid sequence: CAISGETSGQTQYF.

This chain uses TRBV7-2 with TRBJ2-3; 10 bases agree with TRBD2. Trimming removed 2 bases from V and 4 bases from J; junction bases left unmatched: 9. CDR1 is SGHTA, CDR2 FQGNSA, per germline. This CDR3 region has 17 residues. The DNA for the CDR3 is TGTGCCAGCAGCTTACAAGCGGGGGGGCCAATATCAGATACGCAGTATTTT. Translating it yields CASSLQAGGPISDTQYF. Supplemented by reference TRBV7-2 and TRBJ2-3, the full variable domain reads GAGVSQSPSNKVTEKGKDVELRCDPISGHTALYWYRQSLGQGLEFLIYFQGNSAPDKSGLPSDRFSAERTGGSVSTLTIQRTQQEDSAVYLCASSLQAGGPISDTQYFGPGTRLTVL.

This chain connects TRBV12-5 to TRBJ2-1; D is unresolved. CDR1 is LGHNT and CDR2 is FRNRAP in the germline V gene. There are 15 residues in the CDR3. Trimming cost V 1 base and J 0 bases, with 7 bases left between them. The DNA of the CDR3 is TGTGCTAGTGGTTTGGGTCAGAGCTCCTACAATGAGCAGTTCTTC. Protein: CASGLGQSSYNEQFF.

V usage is TRBV5-1 and J usage is TRBJ2-5, with D maybe TRBD2 (6 bases). This CDR3 is 14 amino acids long. Germline CDR1 reads SGHRS; CDR2 reads YFSETQ. The V gene lost 0 bases and the J gene lost 4 bases, with 10 bases spanning the gap. Here the CDR3 DNA reads TGCGCCAGCAGCTTGGCCGGAGGGCGAGAGACCCAGTACTTC. This encodes CASSLAGGRETQYF.

This clone appeared a few times. The gene calls are TRBV6-5 and TRBJ2-1; TRBD1 is a possible D gene (6 bases). Germline CDR1 reads MNHEY; CDR2 reads SVGAGI. This CDR3 comprises 14 residues. The germline V and J ends were trimmed by 4 bases and 10 bases, with 17 bases remaining between them. The CDR3 DNA reads TGTGCCAGCAGTTTGCGGACAGCCCGGAGGGAGCAGTTCTTC. It specifies CASSLRTARREQFF.

This rearrangement joins TRBV9 to TRBJ2-5; 13 positions match TRBD2. Germline V gene lookup returns CDR1 SGDLS and CDR2 YYNGEE. The junction had 3 bases not matched to a gene; V was cut back by 2 bases and J by 5 bases. This CDR3 region has 15 residues. The CDR3 DNA sequence: TGTGCCAGCAGCGTCGGACTAGCGGGGGTGGAGACCCAGTACTTC. This codes for CASSVGLAGVETQYF.

The V and J genes are TRBV3-1 (or the pseudogene TRBV3-2) and TRBJ1-6; tentatively, D is TRBD1 (5 bases). V gave up 4 bases and J gave up 9 bases, with 7 bases separating them. Germline V gene data show CDR1 as LGHDT and CDR2 as YNNKEL (reference sequence). This CDR3 comprises 12 residues. The CDR3, as DNA: TGTGCCAGCAGCCCTAGGGGTTCACCCCTCCACTTT. Its protein is CASSPRGSPLHF.

The rearrangement links TRBV7-3 to TRBJ2-2; D is undetermined. Per the germline V gene, CDR1 is SGHTA and CDR2 is FQGTGA. The CDR3 has 14 amino acids. V lost 5 bases, J lost 0 bases, and 7 bases lay in between. CDR3 DNA sequence: TGTGCCAGCAGCCTCCTTGCGAACACCGGGGAGCTGTTTTTT. Its protein product is CASSLLANTGELFF.

The CDR3 DNA reads TGTGCCACCAGTGGAGGTAGGGGCTACACCTTC. This sequence encodes CATSGGRGYTF. This chain joins TRBV24-1 and TRBJ1-2; D is uncertain. CDR1 is KGHDR, CDR2 SFDVKD, per germline. Deletions cut 5 bases from V and 8 bases from J, with 8 bases between. The CDR3 contains 11 residues.

Only a few counts were recorded for this clone. The chain has TRBV9 and TRBJ2-2; TRBD2 aligns across 12 bases. The CDR3 has 17 amino acids. Losses at the gene ends were 3 bases for V and 0 bases for J; bases not matched to a gene: 3. The germline gives CDR1 SGDLS, CDR2 YYNGEE. DNA for the CDR3: TGTGCCAGCAGCGCTCTAGCGGGGGGGCCGAACACCGGGGAGCTGTTTTTT. The encoded protein is CASSALAGGPNTGELFF.

The chain employs TRBV24-1 and TRBJ2-1; 12 bases map to TRBD2. The CDR3 has 15 amino acids. Germline V gives CDR1 KGHDR, CDR2 SFDVKD. The junction had 7 bases not matched to a gene; V was cut back by 6 bases and J by 8 bases. This CDR3 reads CATSRTSGVDDEQFF. The CDR3 DNA sequence: TGTGCCACCAGTCGGACTAGCGGGGTTGATGATGAGCAGTTCTTC.

The rearrangement links TRBV10-2 to TRBJ2-2; 9 nucleotides line up with TRBD2. The CDR3 covers 16 residues. The germline V gene encodes CDR1 WSHSY and CDR2 SAAADI. The trim removed 11 bases at V and 0 bases at J, leaving 10 bases unmatched. CDR3 nucleotides: TGCGCCGGCGGGACTAGCAGGGTGTCGAACACCGGGGAGCTGTTTTTT. Translating it yields CAGGTSRVSNTGELFF.

Only a few counts were recorded for this clone. The CDR3 protein is CAISRGVDTEAFF. The CDR3 coding sequence is TGTGCCATCTCTAGAGGGGTGGACACTGAAGCTTTCTTT. This chain connects TRBV19 to TRBJ1-1; possibly TRBD1 for D (5 bases). The V gene lost 10 bases and the J gene lost 3 bases, with 15 bases spanning the gap. Germline V gene data show CDR1 as LNHDA and CDR2 as SQIVND (reference sequence). CDR3 size: 13 residues.

The CDR3 protein is CASSLLQGSQGYTF. The CDR3 DNA is TGTGCCAGCAGCTTGTTACAGGGGTCGCAGGGCTACACCTTC. The chain has TRBV7-8 and TRBJ1-2, with 7 bases lining up with TRBD1. V lost 3 bases, J lost 8 bases, and 9 bases stayed unmatched. The CDR3 is 14 residues long. The germline V gene encodes CDR1 SGHVS and CDR2 FQNEAQ.

The CDR3 DNA reads TGTGCCAGCAGCCTAATAAGGACTGGGGCCAACGTCCTGACTTTC. Residues: CASSLIRTGANVLTF. This chain links TRBV3-1 (or the pseudogene TRBV3-2) with TRBJ2-6; D is ambiguous. The V gene lost 4 bases and the J gene lost 2 bases, with 9 bases spanning the gap. CDR3 length: 15 residues. Germline CDR1 and CDR2: LGHDT and YNNKEL (reference sequence).

V is TRBV24-1 and J is TRBJ2-3; 9 bases fit TRBD2. V trimming: 4 bases; J trimming: 4 bases; junction bases outside the gene matches: 23. Germline CDR1 reads KGHDR; CDR2 reads SFDVKD. The CDR3 sequence is 21 residues long. The CDR3 region is CATSDRPSPSGVRPVADTQYF. For the CDR3, the DNA is TGTGCCACCAGTGACCGGCCCTCCCCTAGCGGGGTTAGACCCGTGGCAGATACGCAGTATTTT.

As regards this clone: This CDR3 is also generated by other DNA sequences in the sample. V and J are TRBV3-1 (or the pseudogene TRBV3-2) and TRBJ1-1; no clear D gene. Germline CDR1 is LGHDT and CDR2 is YNNKEL (reference sequence). V lost 1 base and J lost 8, with 11 bases in between. The CDR3 loop spans 13 amino acids. The CDR3 nucleotides read TGTGCCAGCAGCCAAGTTTCCCAGCTCGAAGCTTTCTTT. Translated, it gives CASSQVSQLEAFF.

This clone was seen a handful of times. CDR3 in DNA: TGTGCCAGCAGCGCACATGGGGAGCTGTTTTTT. Translating gives CASSAHGELFF. The V gene is TRBV3-1 (or the pseudogene TRBV3-2), the J gene TRBJ2-2; D not certain. The CDR3 has 11 amino acids. Germline CDR1 and CDR2: LGHDT and YNNKEL (reference sequence). V lost 5 bases and J lost 8, with 6 bases in between.

This clone was recorded once. The chain is built from TRBV19 and TRBJ1-2, with D unclear. Germline V gene lookup returns CDR1 LNHDA and CDR2 SQIVND (reference sequence). The germline V and J ends were trimmed by 2 bases and 4 bases, with 11 bases remaining between them. This CDR3 region has 14 residues. The CDR3 sequence is CASSILEGSYGYTF. The CDR3 nucleotides read TGTGCCAGTAGTATACTAGAGGGATCCTATGGCTACACCTTC. The variable domain in full, completed from reference TRBV19 and TRBJ1-2, reads DGGITQSPKYLFRKEGQNVTLSCEQNLNHDAMYWYRQDPGQGLRLIYYSQIVNDFQKGDIAEGYSVSREKKESFPLTVTSAQKNPTAFYLCASSILEGSYGYTFGSGTRLTVV.

The gene calls are TRBV5-6 and TRBJ1-1; D is unclear. The V gene lost 1 base and the J gene lost 0 bases, with 10 bases spanning the gap. Germline loops: CDR1 SGHDT, CDR2 YYEEEE. CDR3 size: 15 residues. CDR3 sequence reads: CASSLRWSMNTEAFF. Here the CDR3 DNA reads TGTGCCAGCAGCTTGCGCTGGTCCATGAACACTGAAGCTTTCTTT.

This clone showed up just a few times. This sequence joins TRBV7-2 and TRBJ2-5, with unresolved D. The V end lost 5 bases, the J end lost 1 base, and 8 bases lay between the germline ends. This CDR3 comprises 13 residues. Germline lookup yields CDR1 SGHTA and CDR2 FQGNSA. CDR3 DNA: TGTGCCAGCAGCGCCCCCGCCCAAGAGACCCAGTACTTC. It codes for CASSAPAQETQYF.